The entry that follows covers one T cell receptor (beta chain) sequence. The antigen is undetermined. CDR1 and CDR2 from the germline V gene are DFQATT and SNEGSKA (reference sequence). The CDR3 is 14 amino acids. V shed 2 bases, J shed 2 bases, and the junction held 4 bases outside the gene matches. This entry belongs to a study of CD8+CD57+ T cells in acquired aplastic anemia. Study in general: Sorted CD4+ and CD8+ cells gave an average of 3.2 ug of DNA. Overall study findings and caveats: Both patients and controls carried the same twenty-nine CD8+ CDR3 sequences. For CD8+ Simpson's diversity, patients and controls showed no significant difference.

Genomic DNA, the template, was used for profiling of the TCR beta VDJ and CDR3. TCRdb re-analysed the reads in MiXCR, keeping a single row per CDR3 protein. The sample has some 290,000 distinct CDR3 sequences; 55% to 65% are singletons. What was sequenced was sorted CD4+, CD8+, or CD8+CD57+ T cells (not recorded which) from PBMCs. The rearrangement links TRBV20-1 to TRBJ2-3, with 7 bases that match TRBD1. The sequence derives from a human donor with severe aplastic anemia or a healthy control (not recorded which). CDR3 coding DNA: TGCAGTGCTAGAAGGACAGGACTCACAGATACGCAGTATTTT. Translation gives CSARRTGLTDTQYF.